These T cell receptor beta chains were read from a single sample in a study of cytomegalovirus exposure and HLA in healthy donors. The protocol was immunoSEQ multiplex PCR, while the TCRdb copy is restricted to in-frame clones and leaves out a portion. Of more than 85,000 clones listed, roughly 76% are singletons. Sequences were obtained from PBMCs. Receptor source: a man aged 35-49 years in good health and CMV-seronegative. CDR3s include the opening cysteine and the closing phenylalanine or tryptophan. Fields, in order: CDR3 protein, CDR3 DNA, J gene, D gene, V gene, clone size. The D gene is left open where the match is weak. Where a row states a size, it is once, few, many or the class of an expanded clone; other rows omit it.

CDR3 protein: CASSRDWESSYNEQFF
CDR3 DNA: TGTGCCAGCTCACGCGATTGGGAGAGCTCCTACAATGAGCAGTTCTTC
J gene: TRBJ2-1
D gene: .
V gene: TRBV18
clone size: once

CDR3 protein: CASSSGAAEEQYF
CDR3 DNA: TGTGCCAGTTCCAGCGGTGCCGCGGAAGAGCAGTACTTC
J gene: TRBJ2-7
D gene: .
V gene: TRBV13
clone size: .

CDR3 protein: CAWSEGREQYF
CDR3 DNA: TGTGCCTGGAGTGAAGGGAGGGAGCAGTACTTC
J gene: TRBJ2-7
D gene: .
V gene: TRBV30
clone size: .

CDR3 protein: CASSKVGRGADTQYF
CDR3 DNA: .
J gene: TRBJ2-3
D gene: .
V gene: TRBV21-1
clone size: .

CDR3 protein: CASSLPSGNTIYF
CDR3 DNA: TGCGCCAGCAGCTTACCGTCGGGGAACACCATATATTTT
J gene: TRBJ1-3
D gene: .
V gene: TRBV5-1
clone size: .

CDR3 protein: CASSLRQGSGNQPQHF
CDR3 DNA: TGTGCCAGCAGTTTACGACAGGGAAGCGGCAATCAGCCCCAGCATTTT
J gene: TRBJ1-5
D gene: TRBD1
V gene: TRBV28
clone size: .

CDR3 protein: CASDRGRSDTEAFF
CDR3 DNA: TGTGCCAGCGACAGGGGGCGAAGCGACACTGAAGCTTTCTTT
J gene: TRBJ1-1
D gene: TRBD1
V gene: TRBV6-1
clone size: few

CDR3 protein: CASSFGGSGNTIYF
CDR3 DNA: TGTGCCAGCAGTTTCGGGGGCTCTGGAAACACCATATATTTT
J gene: TRBJ1-3
D gene: .
V gene: TRBV5-4
clone size: .

CDR3 protein: CASSFRQGAWAEAFF
CDR3 DNA: TGTGCCAGCAGCTTTCGACAGGGGGCTTGGGCTGAAGCTTTCTTT
J gene: TRBJ1-1
D gene: TRBD1
V gene: TRBV5-5
clone size: .

CDR3 protein: CASSDGTGAPGNTEAFF
CDR3 DNA: TGTGCCAGCAGTGATGGGACAGGGGCTCCCGGGAACACTGAAGCTTTCTTT
J gene: TRBJ1-1
D gene: TRBD1
V gene: TRBV6-1
clone size: once

CDR3 protein: CASEGQTPLLLYGYTF
CDR3 DNA: TGTGCCAGCGAGGGACAGACCCCCTTACTTCTCTATGGCTACACCTTC
J gene: TRBJ1-2
D gene: TRBD1
V gene: TRBV28
clone size: few